The 25 T cell receptor beta chains presented below share a single source sample, sequenced in a study of T cell responses to AZD1222 COVID-19 vaccine. Here immunoSEQ multiplex PCR was the method, and the copy in TCRdb shows in-frame clones only, minus some. The table lists over 85,000 clones, roughly 89% of them singletons. Specimen: peripheral blood, collected 28 days after the second AZD1222 dose. All receptors come from an adult who received the AZD1222 COVID-19 vaccine.

The chain carries TRBV5-1 and TRBJ2-1; tentative D call: TRBD2 (7 bases). V was cut by 2 bases and J by 3 bases, with 12 bases left in between. CDR3 length equals 15 residues. Germline V CDR1 and CDR2: SGHRS, YFSETQ. Written as DNA, the CDR3 is TGCGCCAGCAGCTTTGCCGGGGGGCACTACAATGAGCAGTTCTTC. Translation: CASSFAGGHYNEQFF.

Only a few counts were recorded for this clone. The chain couples TRBV27 to TRBJ1-2; D ambiguous. V lost 0 bases to trimming and J lost 4 bases, with 12 bases between them. The length of the CDR3 is 15 residues. CDR1 is MNHEY and CDR2 is SMNVEV in the germline V gene (reference sequence). CDR3 region: CASSLSQGRGYGYTF. In DNA form, the CDR3 reads TGTGCCAGCAGTTTATCCCAAGGACGGGGCTATGGCTACACCTTC.

The chain has TRBV5-1 and TRBJ2-7; a weak D match, TRBD2 (5 bases). The CDR3 consists of 14 residues. Between the trimmed V and J ends, which lost 2 bases and 3 bases, there was a span of 12 bases. The germline CDR1 and CDR2 sequences are SGHRS and YFSETQ. The CDR3 nucleotides are TGCGCCAGCAGCTTCGAGTACGGAGGCTACGAGCAGTACTTC. It codes for CASSFEYGGYEQYF.

This chain links TRBV3-1 (or the pseudogene TRBV3-2) with TRBJ1-2; D is uncertain. V shed 4 bases and J shed 5 bases, with 20 bases lying between them. This CDR3 is built from 16 residues. Per germline, CDR1 LGHDT and CDR2 YNNKEL (reference sequence). CDR3 DNA sequence: TGTGCCAGCAGCCCCTTGCGGTTCGAGGTGAGGTATGGCTACACCTTC. Translation gives CASSPLRFEVRYGYTF.

The chain links TRBV6-5 to TRBJ2-2; TRBD2 aligns across 8 bases. Germline assignment: CDR1 MNHEY and CDR2 SVGAGI. Losses at the gene ends were 6 bases for V and 7 bases for J; bases not matched to a gene: 10. The CDR3 consists of 15 residues. For the CDR3, the DNA is TGTGCCAGCAGCGACCCCGGGGGGGCTGGCGGGGAGCTGTTTTTT. It codes for CASSDPGGAGGELFF.

As concerns this clone: The identical CDR3 is also encoded by other nucleotide sequences in the sample. The chain recombines TRBV7-9 with TRBJ2-7; a possible D gene is TRBD1 (6 bases). Germline-derived CDR1 and CDR2 are SEHNR and FQNEAQ (reference sequence). The V gene lost 5 bases and the J gene lost 4 bases, with 9 bases spanning the gap. The CDR3 contains 12 residues. The CDR3 protein is CASSPTGYEQYF. In DNA, the CDR3 is TGTGCCAGCAGCCCAACAGGGTACGAGCAGTACTTC.

This chain joins TRBV5-1 and TRBJ2-3; D is unclear. Germline CDR1 and CDR2: SGHRS and YFSETQ. Trimming pared 3 bases from V and 2 bases from J, leaving 13 bases between. CDR3 size: 15 residues. CDR3 region: CASSSRTRFTDTQYF. For the CDR3, the DNA is TGCGCCAGCAGCTCGAGAACCCGTTTCACAGATACGCAGTATTTT.

The rearrangement uses TRBV2 and TRBJ2-3, with TRBD2 matching over 16 bases. The CDR3 has 17 amino acids. Germline V gives CDR1 SNHLY, CDR2 FYNNEI. The junction had 9 bases not matched to a gene; V was cut back by 6 bases and J by 6 bases. CDR3: CASRKTGLAGGADTQYF. CDR3 DNA: TGTGCCAGCAGGAAGACGGGACTAGCGGGGGGGGCGGATACGCAGTATTTT.

The chain uses TRBV10-3 and TRBJ2-5; unclear D gene. The CDR3 sequence is 13 residues long. V was clipped by 4 bases and J by 3 bases, with 9 bases between them. Germline CDR1 ENHRY, CDR2 SYGVKD. The CDR3 coding sequence is TGTGCCATCAGTGTACGGGCCGAAGAGACCCAGTACTTC. Its translation: CAISVRAEETQYF.

The DNA for the CDR3 is TGTGCCAGTTCAGGGGGCCTCTCCTACGAGCAGTACTTC. Translation: CASSGGLSYEQYF. The chain is built from TRBV19 and TRBJ2-7, with TRBD1 matching over 8 bases. CDR1 and CDR2 from the germline V gene are LNHDA and SQIVND (reference sequence). J gave up 0 bases and V 8 bases, and 3 bases lay outside the gene matches. This CDR3 contains 13 residues.

The chain is built from TRBV7-2 and TRBJ1-1; D not certain. In germline, CDR1 is SGHTA, CDR2 FQGNSA. The CDR3 loop spans 14 amino acids. V shed 0 bases and J shed 4 bases, with 9 bases lying between them. The CDR3 DNA sequence: TGTGCCAGCAGCTTAGCGTCAACAGTCACTGAAGCTTTCTTT. It is translated as CASSLASTVTEAFF.

The chain joins TRBV7-9 to TRBJ2-7; 10 nucleotides align to TRBD1. V lost 2 bases to trimming and J lost 5 bases; unmatched junction nucleotides: 3. The CDR3 has 14 residues. CDR1 is SEHNR and CDR2 is FQNEAQ in the germline V gene (reference sequence). CDR3 protein: CASSLLGTGDEQYF. CDR3 nucleotide sequence: TGTGCCAGCAGCTTATTAGGGACAGGGGACGAGCAGTACTTC.

The gene calls are TRBV2 and TRBJ1-2; D gene ambiguous. Germline V gives CDR1 SNHLY, CDR2 FYNNEI. The CDR3 runs to 10 residues. V was trimmed by 6 bases and J by 7 bases, leaving 6 bases between them. The CDR3 DNA sequence: TGTGCCAGCAGCCCAGGTGGCTACACCTTC. Translated: CASSPGGYTF.

This chain connects TRBV7-2 to TRBJ1-3; no firm D call. Trimming shortened V by 1 base and J by 0 bases, and 7 bases separated the two germline ends. The CDR3 extends over 15 amino acids. Germline V lookup: CDR1 SGHTA, CDR2 FQGNSA. Written as DNA, the CDR3 is TGTGCCAGCAGCTTAGGGTCGATCTCTGGAAACACCATATATTTT. This codes for CASSLGSISGNTIYF.

This chain links TRBV11-3 with TRBJ1-5, with D uncertain. The germline gives CDR1 SGHNT, CDR2 YENEEA. Trimming removed 0 bases at V and 11 bases at J, with 11 bases between. The CDR3 loop spans 13 amino acids. In DNA, the CDR3 is TGTGCCAGCAGCTTAGATCGATGGCGAGCCCAGCATTTT. This translates into CASSLDRWRAQHF.

This chain uses TRBV6-5 with TRBJ1-1, with a weak D call TRBD1 (6 bases). From germline, CDR1 is MNHEY and CDR2 SVGAGI. This CDR3 contains 12 residues. The V and J ends lost 0 bases and 11 bases respectively, with 10 bases between them. The CDR3 coding sequence is TGTGCCAGCAGTTACTCGGGGGCAGCGGCTTTCTTT. Amino acids: CASSYSGAAAFF.

This clone was found once. CDR3 bases: TGCGCCAGCAGCCAAGAGGGACAGGGGAACACTGAAGCTTTCTTT. Its translation is CASSQEGQGNTEAFF. The chain is built from TRBV4-3 and TRBJ1-1; 9 nucleotides align to TRBD1. Per germline, CDR1 LGHNA and CDR2 YSLEER. The length of the CDR3 is 15 residues. Germline trimming cut 0 bases from V and 1 base from J; bases unmatched to any gene: 0.

The rearrangement joins TRBV12-3 or TRBV12-4 to TRBJ2-7; weak D call: TRBD2 (6 bases). There are 13 residues in the CDR3. The germline V and J ends were trimmed by 7 bases and 3 bases, with 13 bases remaining between them. The CDR3 DNA is TGTGCCAGCACATTGTCCGGGGGCTACGAGCAGTACTTC. Translated, it gives CASTLSGGYEQYF.

V is TRBV28 and J is TRBJ2-7, with D maybe TRBD1 (5 bases). V was clipped by 6 bases and J by 2 bases, with 17 bases between them. Per the germline V gene, CDR1 is MDHEN and CDR2 is SYDVKM. This CDR3 is built from 15 residues. The CDR3 nucleotides read TGTGCCAGCAGGGGAAGACAGTCAATCCCCTACGAGCAGTACTTC. Encoded protein: CASRGRQSIPYEQYF.

This sequence joins TRBV2 and TRBJ2-7; 11 bases line up with TRBD2. V shed 6 bases, J shed 3 bases, and the junction held 7 bases outside the gene matches. Germline V CDR1 and CDR2: SNHLY, FYNNEI. This CDR3 has 15 residues. The chain's CDR3 is CASSALAGGGYEQYF. The DNA for the CDR3 is TGTGCCAGCAGCGCGCTAGCGGGGGGAGGCTACGAGCAGTACTTC.

The chain recombines TRBV7-9 with TRBJ2-2, with D tentatively TRBD1 or TRBD2 (7 bases each). This CDR3 is 18 amino acids long. Trimming cost V 4 bases and J 1 base, with 19 bases left between them. Germline V gives CDR1 SEHNR, CDR2 FQNEAQ (reference sequence). CDR3 bases: TGTGCCAGCAGCTCCTGGGGGGGGACAGTGATGAACACCGGGGAGCTGTTTTTT. Translation: CASSSWGGTVMNTGELFF.

The chain combines TRBV5-5 with TRBJ2-3; weak D call: TRBD1 (6 bases). Trimming shortened V by 3 bases and J by 0 bases, and 17 bases separated the two germline ends. This CDR3 is built from 17 residues. In germline, CDR1 is SGHKS, CDR2 YYEKEE (reference sequence). As DNA, the CDR3 is TGTGCCAGCAGCTCTGACAGGATAATACTTAGCACAGATACGCAGTATTTT. Amino acids: CASSSDRIILSTDTQYF.

This clone has a single count. The V call is TRBV28, the J call TRBJ1-2; 8 bases are a match to TRBD1. The length of the CDR3 is 15 residues. The germline CDR1 and CDR2 sequences are MDHEN and SYDVKM. The V and J ends lost 6 bases and 3 bases, in that order; junction bases with no gene match: 9. The DNA of the CDR3 is TGTGCCAGCAGCCCCCCATCAGGGGGCGACTATGGCTACACCTTC. Protein product: CASSPPSGGDYGYTF.

This clone was counted a few times. The chain carries TRBV4-3 and TRBJ1-3; D might be TRBD1 (5 bases). The CDR3 runs to 16 residues. Germline V gene sequence: CDR1 LGHNA, CDR2 YSLEER. V lost 1 base, J lost 3 bases, and 13 bases lay in between. This chain's CDR3 is CASSQVSGAHGNTIYF. DNA for the CDR3: TGCGCCAGCAGCCAAGTAAGCGGGGCACATGGAAACACCATATATTTT.

The rearrangement joins TRBV7-9 to TRBJ1-4; D is unresolved. This CDR3 has 15 residues. CDR1 and CDR2 (germline): SEHNR, FQNEAQ (reference sequence). Deletions cut 0 bases from V and 3 bases from J, with 8 bases between. CDR3 in amino acids: CASSLAFGPNEKLFF. DNA of the CDR3: TGTGCCAGCAGCTTAGCCTTCGGGCCTAATGAAAAACTGTTTTTT. Based on the CDR3 plus reference TRBV7-9 and TRBJ1-4, the full variable domain is DTGVSQNPRHKITKRGQNVTFRCDPISEHNRLYWYRQTLGQGPEFLTYFQNEAQLEKSRLLSDRFSAERPKGSFSTLEIQRTEQGDSAMYLCASSLAFGPNEKLFFGSGTQLSVL.